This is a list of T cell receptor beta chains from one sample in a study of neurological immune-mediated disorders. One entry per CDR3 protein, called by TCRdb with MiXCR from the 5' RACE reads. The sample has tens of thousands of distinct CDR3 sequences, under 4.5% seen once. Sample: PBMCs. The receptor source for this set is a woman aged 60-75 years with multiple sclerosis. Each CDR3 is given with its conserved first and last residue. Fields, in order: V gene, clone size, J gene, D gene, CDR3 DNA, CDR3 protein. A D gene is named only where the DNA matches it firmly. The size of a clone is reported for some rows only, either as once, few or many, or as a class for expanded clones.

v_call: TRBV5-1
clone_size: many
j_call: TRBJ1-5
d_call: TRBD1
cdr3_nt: TGCGCCAGCAGCCCGGAGGGGGCAAGCAATCAGCCCCAGCATTTT
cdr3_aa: CASSPEGASNQPQHF

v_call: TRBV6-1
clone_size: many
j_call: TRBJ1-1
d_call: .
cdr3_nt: TGTGCCATCATCGACAGGTCTTTCGCTTTCTTT
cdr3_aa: CAIIDRSFAFF

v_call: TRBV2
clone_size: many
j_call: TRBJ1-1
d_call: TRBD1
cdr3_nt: TGTGCCAGCAGGGGGGACAGCTTGAACACTGAAGCTTTCTTT
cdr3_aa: CASRGDSLNTEAFF

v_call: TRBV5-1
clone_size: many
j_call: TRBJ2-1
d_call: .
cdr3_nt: TGCGCCAGCAGCTCGGGGAGACAGGACAATGAGCAGTTCTTC
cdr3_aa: CASSSGRQDNEQFF

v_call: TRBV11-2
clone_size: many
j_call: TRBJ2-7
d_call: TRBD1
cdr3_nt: TGTGCCAGCAGCTCGAATACAGGGGCGGGTTACGAGCAGTACTTC
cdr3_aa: CASSSNTGAGYEQYF

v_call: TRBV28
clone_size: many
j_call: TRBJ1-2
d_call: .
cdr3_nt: TGTGCCAGCAGTCCCCGAGGGGGAAGGGGATTATATGGCTACACCTTC
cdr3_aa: CASSPRGGRGLYGYTF

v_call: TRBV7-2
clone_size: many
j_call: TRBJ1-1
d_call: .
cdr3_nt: TGTGCCAGCACCAGGGACGGGAGCCTAGAGGAAGCTTTCTTT
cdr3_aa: CASTRDGSLEEAFF

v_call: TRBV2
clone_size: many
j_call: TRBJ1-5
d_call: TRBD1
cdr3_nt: TGTGCCAGCAGATGGACAGGGGGCGGTGGCAATCAGCCCCAGCATTTT
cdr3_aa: CASRWTGGGGNQPQHF

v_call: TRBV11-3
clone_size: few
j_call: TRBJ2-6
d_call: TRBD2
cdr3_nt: TGTGCCAGCAGCCCCCTAGGCGGGGGGGCCCCTGGGGCCAACGTCCTGACTTTC
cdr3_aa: CASSPLGGGAPGANVLTF

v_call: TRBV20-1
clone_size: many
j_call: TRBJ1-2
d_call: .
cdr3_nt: TGCAGTGCTAGAGACATCTTCTATGGCTACACCTTC
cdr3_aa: CSARDIFYGYTF

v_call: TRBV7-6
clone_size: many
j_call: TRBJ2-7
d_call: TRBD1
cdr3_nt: TGTGCCAGCAGCTTTGACAGGGCCTACGAGCAGTACTTC
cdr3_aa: CASSFDRAYEQYF

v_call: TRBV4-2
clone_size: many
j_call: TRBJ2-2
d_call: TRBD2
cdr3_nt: TGTGCCAGCAGCCAAGATGCTAGCGGGGGGGCCGGGGAGCTGTTTTTT
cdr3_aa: CASSQDASGGAGELFF

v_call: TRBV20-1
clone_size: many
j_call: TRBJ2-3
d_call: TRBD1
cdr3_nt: TGCAGTGCTCCACTGACAGGGGGCACAGATACGCAGTATTTT
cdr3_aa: CSAPLTGGTDTQYF

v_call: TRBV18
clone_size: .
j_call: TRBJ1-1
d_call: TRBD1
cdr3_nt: TGTGCCAGCTCACAGGGGGCTGTGAACACTGAAGCTTTCTTT
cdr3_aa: CASSQGAVNTEAFF

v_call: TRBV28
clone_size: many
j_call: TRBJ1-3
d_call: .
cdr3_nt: TGTGCCAGCAGGGCTCCTGGAAACACCATATATTTT
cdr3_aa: CASRAPGNTIYF

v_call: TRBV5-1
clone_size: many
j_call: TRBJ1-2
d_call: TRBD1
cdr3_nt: TGCGCCAGCACTCCGGGACAGGGGGACTATGGCTACACCTTC
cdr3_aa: CASTPGQGDYGYTF

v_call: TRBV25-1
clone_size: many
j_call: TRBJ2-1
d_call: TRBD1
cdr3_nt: TGTGCCAGCAGGGGACAGGGATCCAATGAGCAGTTCTTC
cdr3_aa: CASRGQGSNEQFF

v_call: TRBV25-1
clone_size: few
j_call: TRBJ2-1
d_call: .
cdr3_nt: TGTGCCAGCAGTGATTCGGGCCGCGGGGCTAACAATGAGCAGTTCTTC
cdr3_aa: CASSDSGRGANNEQFF

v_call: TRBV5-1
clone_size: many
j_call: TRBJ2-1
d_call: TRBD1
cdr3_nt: TGCGCCAGCAGCCCGATGACAGGGCTGAACAATGAGCAGTTCTTC
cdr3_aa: CASSPMTGLNNEQFF

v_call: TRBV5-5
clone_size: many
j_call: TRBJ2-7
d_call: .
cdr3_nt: TGTGCCAGCAGCTTGGGTGGGGGTATCTCCTACGAGCAGTACTTC
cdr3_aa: CASSLGGGISYEQYF

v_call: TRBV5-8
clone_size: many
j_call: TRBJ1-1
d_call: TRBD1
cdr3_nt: TGTGCCAGCAGCCGGCGGACAGGGCTGTTCACTGAAGCTTTCTTT
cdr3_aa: CASSRRTGLFTEAFF

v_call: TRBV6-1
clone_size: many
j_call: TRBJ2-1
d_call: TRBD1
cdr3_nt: TGTGCCAGCAGTGATACAGGGGGCTGGGGTGAGCAGTTCTTC
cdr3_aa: CASSDTGGWGEQFF

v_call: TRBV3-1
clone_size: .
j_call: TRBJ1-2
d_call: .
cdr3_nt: TGTGCCAGCAGCCCCCCCGGAATGGGGAACTATGGCTACACCTTC
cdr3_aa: CASSPPGMGNYGYTF

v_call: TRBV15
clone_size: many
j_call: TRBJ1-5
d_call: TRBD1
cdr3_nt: TGTGCCACCAGCGAGGGGGGAGGACAGGGCAATCAGCCCCAGCATTTT
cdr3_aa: CATSEGGGQGNQPQHF

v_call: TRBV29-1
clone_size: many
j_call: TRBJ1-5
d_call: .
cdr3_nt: TGCAGCGTAGTACCACCCCAACTGAGGCTTGATCAGCCCCAGCATTTT
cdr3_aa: CSVVPPQLRLDQPQHF

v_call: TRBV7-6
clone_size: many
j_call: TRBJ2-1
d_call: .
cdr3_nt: TGTGCCAGCAGCTTAGCGCGACCGAGTCCCTCCAATGAGCAGTTCTTC
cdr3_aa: CASSLARPSPSNEQFF

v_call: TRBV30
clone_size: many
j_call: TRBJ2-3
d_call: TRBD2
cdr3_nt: TGTGCCTGGAGTGTACGGGGAGGGTCGAGCACAGATACGCAGTATTTT
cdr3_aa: CAWSVRGGSSTDTQYF

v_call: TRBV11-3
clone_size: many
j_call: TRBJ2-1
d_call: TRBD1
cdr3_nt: TGTGCCAGCAGCTCGACCGGACAGGGTTCCTACAATGAGCAGTTCTTC
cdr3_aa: CASSSTGQGSYNEQFF

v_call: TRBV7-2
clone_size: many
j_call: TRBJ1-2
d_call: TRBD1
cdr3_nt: TGTGCCAGCAGCGCGGGACAGGGGGCGGTCTATGGCTACACCTTC
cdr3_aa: CASSAGQGAVYGYTF

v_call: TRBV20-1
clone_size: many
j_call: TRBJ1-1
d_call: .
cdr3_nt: TGCAGTGCTAGATCATTGGGTGAAGCTTTCTTT
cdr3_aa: CSARSLGEAFF

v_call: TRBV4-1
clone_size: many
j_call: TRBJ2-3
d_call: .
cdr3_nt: TGCGCCAGCAGCCAATTAGCGGCGGAAAGCACAGATACGCAGTATTTT
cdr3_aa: CASSQLAAESTDTQYF

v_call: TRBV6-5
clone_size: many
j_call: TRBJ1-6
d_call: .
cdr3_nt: TGTGCCAGCAGTAGGGAGGGATCCATGAATTTTTCACCCCTCCACTTT
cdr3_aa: CASSREGSMNFSPLHF

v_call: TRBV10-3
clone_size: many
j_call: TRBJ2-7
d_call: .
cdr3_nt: TGTGCCATCAGTGAAGGGGTCGCCCCTGTAGGCGAGCAGTACTTC
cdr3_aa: CAISEGVAPVGEQYF

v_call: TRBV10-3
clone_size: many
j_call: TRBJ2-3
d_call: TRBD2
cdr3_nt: TGTGCCATCAGCCAGGAGCGGGGGGGCGACCATACGCAGTATTTT
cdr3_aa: CAISQERGGDHTQYF

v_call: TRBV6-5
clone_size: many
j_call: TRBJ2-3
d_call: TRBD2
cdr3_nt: TGTGCCAGCAGACCTAGCGGGCCTCCGGGGATCGCAGATACGCAGTATTTT
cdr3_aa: CASRPSGPPGIADTQYF

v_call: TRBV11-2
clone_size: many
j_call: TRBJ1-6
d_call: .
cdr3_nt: TGTGCCAGCAGCTTAGATACCCCGACAGCCCCGAATTCACCCCTCCACTTT
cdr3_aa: CASSLDTPTAPNSPLHF

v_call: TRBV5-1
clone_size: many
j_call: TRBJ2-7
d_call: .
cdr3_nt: TGCGCCAGCAGCTTCCAGTCAGCGGACTACGAGCAGTACTTC
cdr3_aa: CASSFQSADYEQYF

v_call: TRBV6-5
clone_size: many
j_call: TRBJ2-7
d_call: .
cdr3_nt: TGTGCCGGGGGGCGACCACCCTCCGACGAGCAGTACTTC
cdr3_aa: CAGGRPPSDEQYF

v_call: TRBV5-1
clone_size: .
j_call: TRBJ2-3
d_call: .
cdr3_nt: TGCGCCAGCAGCTTGGCCGGGGGACCCAGCACAGATACGCAGTATTTT
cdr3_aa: CASSLAGGPSTDTQYF

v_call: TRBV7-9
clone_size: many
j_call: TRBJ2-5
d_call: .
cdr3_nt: TGTGCCAGCAGCTTTCGACTAGACCTTGCCATGGAGACCCAGTACTTC
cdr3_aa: CASSFRLDLAMETQYF

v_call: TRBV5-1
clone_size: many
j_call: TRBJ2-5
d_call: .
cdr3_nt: TGCGCCAGCAGCTTCCAGCCCCAAGAGACCCAGTACTTC
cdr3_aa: CASSFQPQETQYF

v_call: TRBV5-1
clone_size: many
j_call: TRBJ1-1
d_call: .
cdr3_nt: TGCGCCAGCAGCCCGCAAGGACAGCGTACTGAAGCTTTCTTT
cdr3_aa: CASSPQGQRTEAFF

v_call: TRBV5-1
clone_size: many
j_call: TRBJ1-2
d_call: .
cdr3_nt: TGCGCCAGCAGAGCGAGGAGGGGGTCCTATGGCTACACCTTC
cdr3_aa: CASRARRGSYGYTF

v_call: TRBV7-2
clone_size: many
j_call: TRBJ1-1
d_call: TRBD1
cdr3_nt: TGTGCCAGCAAAGGACAGGGGGGTCGAGAGACTGAAGCTTTCTTT
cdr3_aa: CASKGQGGRETEAFF

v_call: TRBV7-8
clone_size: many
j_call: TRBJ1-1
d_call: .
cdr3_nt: TGTGCCAGCAGCTCCCCCCTCCCCCAGGTCACTGAAGCTTTCTTT
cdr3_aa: CASSSPLPQVTEAFF

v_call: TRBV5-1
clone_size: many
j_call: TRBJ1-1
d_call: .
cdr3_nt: TGCGCCAGCAATCCGGGAGCACAAAGGAACACTGAAGCTTTCTTT
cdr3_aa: CASNPGAQRNTEAFF

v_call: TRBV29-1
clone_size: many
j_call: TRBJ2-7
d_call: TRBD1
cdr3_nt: TGCAGCGTCAACGCGGGACAGGGTTACGAGCAGTACTTC
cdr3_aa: CSVNAGQGYEQYF

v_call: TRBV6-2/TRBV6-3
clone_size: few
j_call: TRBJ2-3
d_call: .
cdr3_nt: TGTGCCAGCAGTTACCCGACGGGCACAGATACGCAGTATTTT
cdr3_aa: CASSYPTGTDTQYF

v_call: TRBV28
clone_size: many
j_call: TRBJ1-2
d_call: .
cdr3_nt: TGTGCCAGCAGAGGTACCCCTGGCTACACCTTC
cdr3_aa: CASRGTPGYTF

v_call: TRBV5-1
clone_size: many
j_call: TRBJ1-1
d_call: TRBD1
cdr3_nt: TGCGCCAGCAGCTCGACGACAGGGGTCCCGAACACTGAAGCTTTCTTT
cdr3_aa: CASSSTTGVPNTEAFF

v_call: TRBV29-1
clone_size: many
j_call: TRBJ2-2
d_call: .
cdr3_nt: TGCAGCGTTGATGGACACCTAGCCGGGGAGCTGTTTTTT
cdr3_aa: CSVDGHLAGELFF

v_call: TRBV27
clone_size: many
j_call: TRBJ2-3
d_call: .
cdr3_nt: TGTGCCAGCAGTTTCGGGGTCAGGGGAACCGATACGCAGTATTTT
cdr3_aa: CASSFGVRGTDTQYF

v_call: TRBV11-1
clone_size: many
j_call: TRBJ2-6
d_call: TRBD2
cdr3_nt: TGTGCCAGCAGCTTAGTCAGGACTAGCGGTCCCCCCGTCCTGACTTTC
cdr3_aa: CASSLVRTSGPPVLTF